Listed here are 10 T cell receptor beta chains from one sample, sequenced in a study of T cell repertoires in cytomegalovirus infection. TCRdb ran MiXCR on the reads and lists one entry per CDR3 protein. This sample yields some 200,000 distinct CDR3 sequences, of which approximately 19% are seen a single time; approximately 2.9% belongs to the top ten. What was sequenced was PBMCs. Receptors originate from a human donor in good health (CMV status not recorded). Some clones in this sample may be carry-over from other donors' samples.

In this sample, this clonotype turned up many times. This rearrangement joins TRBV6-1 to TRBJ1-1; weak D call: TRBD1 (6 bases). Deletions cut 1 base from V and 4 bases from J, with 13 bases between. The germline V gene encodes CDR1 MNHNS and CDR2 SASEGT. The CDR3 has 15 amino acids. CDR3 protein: CASSEVGAQVTEAFF. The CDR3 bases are TGTGCCAGCAGTGAAGTGGGGGCCCAAGTCACTGAAGCTTTCTTT.

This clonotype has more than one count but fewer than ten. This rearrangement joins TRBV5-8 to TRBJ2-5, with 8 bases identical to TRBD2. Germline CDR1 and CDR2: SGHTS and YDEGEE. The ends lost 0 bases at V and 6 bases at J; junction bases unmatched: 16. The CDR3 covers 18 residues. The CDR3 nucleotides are TGTGCCAGCAGCTTGGGGGCGGGGGGAGGCCCCCCCGGGAAGACCCAGTACTTC. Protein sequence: CASSLGAGGGPPGKTQYF.

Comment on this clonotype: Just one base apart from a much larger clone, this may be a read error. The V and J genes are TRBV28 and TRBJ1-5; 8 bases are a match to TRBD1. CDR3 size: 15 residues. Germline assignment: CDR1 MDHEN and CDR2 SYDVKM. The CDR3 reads CASSLRTGTGQHQHF. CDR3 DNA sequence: TGTGCCAGCAGTCTACGGACAGGGACCGGCCAGCACCAGCATTTT.

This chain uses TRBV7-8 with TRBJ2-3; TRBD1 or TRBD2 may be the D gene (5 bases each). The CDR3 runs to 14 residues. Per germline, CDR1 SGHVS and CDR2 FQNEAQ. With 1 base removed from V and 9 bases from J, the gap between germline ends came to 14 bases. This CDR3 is CASSLEGLARTQYF. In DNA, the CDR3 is TGTGCCAGCAGCTTAGAGGGGCTAGCAAGGACGCAGTATTTT.

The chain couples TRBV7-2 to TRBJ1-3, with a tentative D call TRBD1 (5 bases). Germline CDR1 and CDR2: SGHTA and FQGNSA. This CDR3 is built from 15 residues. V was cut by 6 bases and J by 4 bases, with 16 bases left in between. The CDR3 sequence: CASSAAWGVGNTIYF. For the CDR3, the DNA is TGTGCCAGCAGTGCCGCGTGGGGCGTCGGAAACACCATATATTTT.

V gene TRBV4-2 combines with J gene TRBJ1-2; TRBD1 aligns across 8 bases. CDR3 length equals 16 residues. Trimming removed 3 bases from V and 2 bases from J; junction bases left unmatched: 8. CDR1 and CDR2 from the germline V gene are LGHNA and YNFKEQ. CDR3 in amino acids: CASSQGTGRSNYGYTF. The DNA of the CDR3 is TGTGCCAGCAGCCAGGGGACAGGAAGATCCAACTATGGCTACACCTTC.

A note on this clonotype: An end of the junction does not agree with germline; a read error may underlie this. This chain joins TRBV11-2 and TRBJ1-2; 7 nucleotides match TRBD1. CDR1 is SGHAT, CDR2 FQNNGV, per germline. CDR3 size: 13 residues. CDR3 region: CASSNSGTASYSF. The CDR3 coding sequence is TGTGCCAGCAGCAACTCCGGGACAGCAAGCTACTCCTTC.

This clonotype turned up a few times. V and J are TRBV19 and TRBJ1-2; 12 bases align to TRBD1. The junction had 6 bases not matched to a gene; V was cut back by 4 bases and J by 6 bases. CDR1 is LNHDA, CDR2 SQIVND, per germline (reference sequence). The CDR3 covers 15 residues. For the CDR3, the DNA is TGTGCCAGTAGTACGGGACAGGGGGCAATCCATGGCTACACCTTC. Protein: CASSTGQGAIHGYTF.

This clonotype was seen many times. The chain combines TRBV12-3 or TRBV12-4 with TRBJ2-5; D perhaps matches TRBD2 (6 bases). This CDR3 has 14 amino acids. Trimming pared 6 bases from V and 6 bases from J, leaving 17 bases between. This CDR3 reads CASSQPPGAKTQYF. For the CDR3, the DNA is TGTGCCAGCAGCCAGCCCCCGGGAGCGAAGACCCAGTACTTC.

CDR3 loop: CASSFDLNYGYTF. In DNA, the CDR3 is TGTGCCAGCAGCTTCGATTTGAACTATGGCTACACCTTC. V usage is TRBV7-2 and J usage is TRBJ1-2, with D uncertain. The germline V and J ends were trimmed by 3 bases and 2 bases, with 7 bases remaining between them. This CDR3 is built from 13 residues. Germline CDR1 is SGHTA and CDR2 is FQGNSA.